These 21 T cell receptor beta chains originate from one sample sequenced in a study of OX40 agonist ivuxolimab in advanced cancers. The assay was immunoSEQ multiplex PCR, and TCRdb's table has in-frame clones only and misses some. The sample records over 25,000 clones, around 86% being singletons. The specimen comprised CD4+ or CD8+ T cells sorted from blood, sampled in a trial of the OX40 agonist ivuxolimab. These receptor sequences come from an adult with an advanced solid tumor such as melanoma, head and neck, liver or kidney cancer.

This chain links TRBV9 with TRBJ2-1, with D unresolved. The germline V and J ends were trimmed by 3 bases and 7 bases, with 8 bases remaining between them. The germline V gene encodes CDR1 SGDLS and CDR2 YYNGEE. This CDR3 has 12 amino acids. CDR3 amino acids: CASSAVGNEQFF. The CDR3 nucleotides read TGTGCCAGCAGCGCGGTCGGGAATGAGCAGTTCTTC.

The V call is TRBV2, the J call TRBJ2-7, with D tentatively TRBD2 (6 bases). The germline V gene has CDR1 SNHLY and CDR2 FYNNEI. V was pared by 3 bases and J by 0 bases, with 9 bases between. The CDR3 is made up of 14 amino acids. The CDR3 region is CASSEAGSSYEQYF. CDR3 DNA: TGTGCCAGCAGTGAGGCGGGGAGCTCCTACGAGCAGTACTTC.

This chain links TRBV2 with TRBJ2-2, with 9 bases matching TRBD1. In germline, CDR1 is SNHLY, CDR2 FYNNEI. Trimming cost V 5 bases and J 7 bases; bases outside gene matches: 11. The CDR3 is 16 residues long. The CDR3 reads CASSPPPGQGGGELFF. Here the CDR3 DNA reads TGTGCCAGCAGTCCGCCCCCGGGACAGGGAGGCGGGGAGCTGTTTTTT.

The chain recombines TRBV7-8 with TRBJ2-7, with 8 bases identical to TRBD1. Germline CDR1 is SGHVS and CDR2 is FQNEAQ. J lost 0 bases, V lost 0 bases, and 7 bases had no gene match. This CDR3 region has 17 residues. Written as DNA, the CDR3 is TGTGCCAGCAGCTTAGCCGGGGGACAGGAGAGCTCCTACGAGCAGTACTTC. It translates to CASSLAGGQESSYEQYF.

The V and J genes are TRBV2 and TRBJ2-7; 11 bases fit TRBD1. The V gene end was trimmed by 1 base and the J gene end by 5 bases; junction bases not matched to a gene: 7. This CDR3 region has 16 residues. Germline CDR1 and CDR2: SNHLY and FYNNEI. The CDR3 nucleotides read TGTGCCAGCAGTGAAGGACCCCGGACAGGGGGCCACGAGCAGTACTTC. As protein: CASSEGPRTGGHEQYF.

This rearrangement joins TRBV4-3 to TRBJ1-4; 8 positions agree with TRBD1. Germline lookup yields CDR1 LGHNA and CDR2 YSLEER. The CDR3 has 16 amino acids. J gave up 7 bases and V 0 bases, and 7 bases lay outside the gene matches. This CDR3 reads CASSQELTGVSEKLFF. CDR3 DNA: TGCGCCAGCAGCCAAGAGCTGACAGGGGTTTCTGAAAAACTGTTTTTT.

Points on this clone: Other DNA sequences of this sample code for an identical CDR3. The V gene is TRBV7-3, the J gene TRBJ2-1, with TRBD2 as a possible D gene (6 bases). With 5 bases removed from V and 7 bases from J, the gap between germline ends came to 9 bases. Germline CDR1 reads SGHTA; CDR2 reads FQGTGA. The CDR3 runs 12 residues. The CDR3 DNA is TGTGCCAGCAGCCCTGGGGGGAATGAGCAGTTCTTC. Translating it yields CASSPGGNEQFF.

The chain recombines TRBV19 with TRBJ1-1; no clear D gene. The CDR3 has 13 amino acids. Per germline, CDR1 LNHDA and CDR2 SQIVND (reference sequence). The V gene lost 1 base and the J gene lost 1 base, with 4 bases spanning the gap. The CDR3 DNA is TGTGCCAGTAGTATAGGGCGGAACACTGAAGCTTTCTTT. Translation gives CASSIGRNTEAFF.

This chain uses TRBV5-1 with TRBJ2-5; 8 bases align to TRBD2. Germline V CDR1 and CDR2: SGHRS, YFSETQ. The V and J ends lost 4 bases and 0 bases, in that order; junction bases with no gene match: 5. The CDR3 extends over 15 amino acids. CDR3 amino acids: CASSLQRGYQETQYF. The CDR3 DNA reads TGCGCCAGCAGCCTCCAGCGGGGGTACCAAGAGACCCAGTACTTC.

The rearrangement uses TRBV30 and TRBJ2-5; 9 nucleotides line up with TRBD2. Trimming at V came to 0 bases and at J to 5 bases, leaving 10 bases not matched to a gene. Germline CDR1 reads GTSNPN; CDR2 reads SVGIG (reference sequence). This CDR3 contains 16 residues. CDR3 sequence (DNA): TGTGCCTGGAGTGTTGGGTTAGCGGGAGTGGGGGAGACCCAGTACTTC. Residues: CAWSVGLAGVGETQYF.

On this clone: Other DNA sequences in this sample translate to the same CDR3. The chain carries TRBV6-1 and TRBJ1-5; D not resolved. Germline V lookup: CDR1 MNHNS, CDR2 SASEGT. V dropped 2 bases and J dropped 0 bases, with 11 bases sitting between them. The CDR3 is 16 amino acids. As DNA, the CDR3 is TGTGCCAGCAGTGAATACGGGCACATTAGCAATCAGCCCCAGCATTTT. This codes for CASSEYGHISNQPQHF.

The V call is TRBV15, the J call TRBJ2-7; TRBD1 agrees at 12 bases. CDR1 and CDR2 from the germline V gene are LNHNV and YYDKDF (reference sequence). After removal of 3 bases from V and 6 bases from J, the junction contained 9 bases not matched to a gene. The CDR3 totals 16 residues. CDR3 DNA: TGTGCCACCAGCAGCCCGGGACAGGGGGCGAATGGCGAGCAGTACTTC. Translating gives CATSSPGQGANGEQYF. Looking up the rest from reference TRBV15 and TRBJ2-7 gives the full variable domain: DAMVIQNPRYQVTQFGKPVTLSCSQTLNHNVMYWYQQKSSQAPKLLFHYYDKDFNNEADTPDNFQSRRPNTSFCFLDIRSPGLGDTAMYLCATSSPGQGANGEQYFGPGTRLTVT.

This clone has only a few counts. J is TRBJ1-1 and V is TRBV30; 8 bases map to TRBD1. There are 13 residues in the CDR3. CDR1 GTSNPN and CDR2 SVGIG come from the germline V gene (reference sequence). The V segment lost 4 bases and the J segment 1 base; nucleotides outside the gene matches: 2. CDR3 amino acids: CAWNDRGNTEAFF. CDR3 DNA sequence: TGTGCCTGGAATGACAGGGGGAACACTGAAGCTTTCTTT.

The rearrangement uses TRBV30 and TRBJ1-2; D not certain. With 0 bases removed from V and 3 bases from J, the gap between germline ends came to 5 bases. Germline V gene data show CDR1 as GTSNPN and CDR2 as SVGIG (reference sequence). This CDR3 contains 12 residues. This chain's CDR3 is CAWSVGYYGYTF. DNA of the CDR3: TGTGCCTGGAGTGTCGGTTACTATGGCTACACCTTC. Together with reference TRBV30 and TRBJ1-2, the CDR3 gives the full variable domain: SQTIHQWPATLVQPVGSPLSLECTVEGTSNPNLYWYRQAAGRGLQLLFYSVGIGQISSEVPQNLSASRPQDRQFILSSKKLLLSDSGFYLCAWSVGYYGYTFGSGTRLTVV.

V and J are TRBV10-1 and TRBJ1-3, with TRBD1 as a possible D gene (6 bases). The V and J ends lost 8 bases and 4 bases respectively, with 9 bases between them. The CDR3 totals 12 residues. Germline CDR1 is WNHNN and CDR2 is SYGVQD (reference sequence). CDR3 nucleotide sequence: TGCGCCAGCGGAACAGGGGGAAACACCATATATTTT. Protein product: CASGTGGNTIYF.

The chain carries TRBV2 and TRBJ1-1, with D possibly matching TRBD1 (5 bases). CDR1 is SNHLY, CDR2 FYNNEI, per germline. The CDR3 spans 14 residues. Between the trimmed V and J ends, which lost 4 bases and 3 bases, there was a span of 12 bases. The CDR3, as DNA: TGTGCCAGCAGTGCCAGGGAAGGGTACACTGAAGCTTTCTTT. Its protein product is CASSAREGYTEAFF.

The chain has TRBV11-2 and TRBJ2-1; no clear D gene. This CDR3 region has 15 residues. Trimming removed 0 bases from V and 0 bases from J, with 6 bases in between. Germline V gene data show CDR1 as SGHAT and CDR2 as FQNNGV. CDR3 in DNA: TGTGCCAGCAGCTTAGAGTTCGACTCCTACAATGAGCAGTTCTTC. The encoded protein is CASSLEFDSYNEQFF.

The V and J genes are TRBV6-1 and TRBJ2-7; D may be TRBD1 (6 bases). Germline values: CDR1 MNHNS, CDR2 SASEGT. The CDR3 has 14 amino acids. V was pared by 10 bases and J by 0 bases, with 16 bases between. CDR3 nucleotide sequence: TGTGCCACCCTGGGGCAGGGGACCTCCTACGAGCAGTACTTC. Protein product: CATLGQGTSYEQYF.

This clone appeared a few times. V gene TRBV28 combines with J gene TRBJ1-3, with D perhaps matching TRBD1 (5 bases). Trimming stripped 4 bases from V and 4 bases from J, with 14 bases between. Germline CDR1 reads MDHEN; CDR2 reads SYDVKM. The CDR3 loop spans 15 amino acids. The CDR3 DNA is TGTGCCAGCAGTTCTTCAGGGTGGTCCGGAAACACCATATATTTT. Translating gives CASSSSGWSGNTIYF.

This sequence joins TRBV7-9 and TRBJ2-7, with 12 bases aligning to TRBD1. Germline-derived CDR1 and CDR2 are SEHNR and FQNEAQ (reference sequence). V gave up 7 bases and J gave up 5 bases; unmatched junction bases: 9. The CDR3 extends over 15 amino acids. CDR3 sequence: CASTLSGQGADEQYF. CDR3 sequence (DNA): TGTGCCAGCACCCTATCGGGACAGGGGGCCGACGAGCAGTACTTC.

The rearrangement links TRBV28 to TRBJ2-1, with D perhaps matching TRBD2 (6 bases). This CDR3 region has 15 residues. CDR1 is MDHEN and CDR2 is SYDVKM in the germline V gene. V was shortened by 7 bases and J by 4 bases, with 17 bases between the two germline ends. Here the CDR3 reads CASNQRARTYNEQFF. The CDR3 nucleotides are TGTGCCAGCAATCAGCGGGCTAGAACTTACAATGAGCAGTTCTTC.